This T cell receptor beta chain is drawn from a study of post-analysis software for immune sequencing data. Study-level background: Patients with relapsing-remitting, secondary progressive and progressive-relapsing multiple sclerosis courses were all represented.

Unique-molecular-identifier-tagged TCR beta cDNA libraries were used. The yield from around 1 to 10 million T cells was approximately 500,000 cDNA molecules in total. TCRdb processed the PCR reads anew with MiXCR; each CDR3 protein has one entry. The sample carries some 450,000 distinct CDR3 sequences, over 35% recorded once. The V end lost 3 bases, the J end lost 7 bases, and 13 bases lay between the germline ends. CDR3 size: 13 residues. Germline V gives CDR1 DFQATT, CDR2 SNEGSKA (reference sequence). Concerning this clonotype itself: No antigen is known for it.

The study's findings and limits: Elevated frequency relative to controls characterized four or five TRBV segments in patients, TRBV5-6, TRBV5-1 and TRBV20-1 among them. F measure clustering grouped samples strongly by preparation batch. Significantly lower normalized Chao1 diversity was seen in multiple sclerosis patients than in controls.

This TCR came from a girl aged 10-17 years with multiple sclerosis. Sequencing was performed on blood. J is TRBJ1-5 and V is TRBV20-1; D possibly corresponds to TRBD1 (6 bases). CDR3 sequence reads: CSARISGTQPQHF. CDR3 nucleotide sequence: TGCAGTGCTAGGATTTCCGGGACACAGCCCCAGCATTTT.